This T cell receptor (beta chain) is from a study of cytomegalovirus exposure and HLA in healthy donors. Study findings and constraints: In all likelihood, a cluster of highly shared sequence variants was a sequencing artifact.

A multiplex PCR was run with 60 Vbeta primers and 13 Jbeta primers. TCRdb's copy holds only in-frame clones and misses some; the assay was immunoSEQ multiplex PCR. This table holds about 150,000 clones, 78% found once. Germline CDR1 reads MNHEY; CDR2 reads SVGAGI. This CDR3 has 15 amino acids. Germline trimming cut 7 bases from V and 5 bases from J; bases unmatched to any gene: 6. Regarding this clone: Antigen unknown.

The receptor was derived from a woman in her thirties or forties in good health and CMV-seronegative. Sequenced: PBMCs. The rearrangement joins TRBV6-5 to TRBJ1-4; 11 positions agree with TRBD1. The CDR3 loop reads CASNGQGAWNEKLFF. CDR3 coding DNA: TGTGCCAGCAATGGACAGGGGGCGTGGAATGAAAAACTGTTTTTT.